Below are 27 T cell receptor beta chains sequenced from a single sample in a study of T cell responses to AZD1222 COVID-19 vaccine. Here immunoSEQ multiplex PCR was the method, and the copy in TCRdb shows in-frame clones only, minus some. Of tens of thousands of clones listed, around 81% were seen once; the top ten hold 40% to 55%. The source was peripheral blood, collected 28 days after the second AZD1222 dose. These receptors all stem from an adult who received the AZD1222 COVID-19 vaccine.

V and J are TRBV7-9 and TRBJ1-2, with a tentative D call TRBD1 (5 bases). CDR3 length: 14 amino acids. V was shortened by 1 base and J by 3 bases, with 9 bases between the two germline ends. Germline CDR1 is SEHNR and CDR2 is FQNEAQ (reference sequence). CDR3 sequence: CASSLDGRDYGYTF. DNA of the CDR3: TGTGCCAGCAGCTTAGATGGCAGGGACTATGGCTACACCTTC.

This sequence joins TRBV7-9 and TRBJ2-7; no reliable D call. V was shortened by 4 bases and J by 4 bases, with 11 bases between the two germline ends. The CDR3 is 13 amino acids. Germline assignment: CDR1 SEHNR and CDR2 FQNEAQ (reference sequence). The CDR3 spells CASSSAWGYEQYF. CDR3 nucleotide sequence: TGTGCCAGCAGCTCCGCCTGGGGATACGAGCAGTACTTC.

This clone was seen a single time. The CDR3 loop reads CASSHPDRDREKLFF. The CDR3 DNA sequence: TGTGCCAGCTCCCACCCGGACAGGGACCGTGAAAAACTGTTTTTT. The J gene is TRBJ1-4, the V gene TRBV18, with 8 bases aligning to TRBD1. CDR1 is KGHSH, CDR2 LQKENI, per germline. The CDR3 is 15 residues long. J was trimmed by 7 bases and V by 6 bases; bases with no gene match: 10.

J is TRBJ2-1 and V is TRBV24-1; TRBD2 matches 15 bases. The V segment lost 0 bases and the J segment 9 bases; nucleotides outside the gene matches: 2. There are 16 residues in the CDR3. Germline CDR1 KGHDR, CDR2 SFDVKD. DNA for the CDR3: TGTGCCACCAGTGATTTGAAGGGACTAGCGGGAGGTGAGCAGTTCTTC. This gives the protein CATSDLKGLAGGEQFF.

The chain combines TRBV27 with TRBJ2-6; D is possibly TRBD1 (5 bases). This CDR3 is 18 amino acids long. Germline V gives CDR1 MNHEY, CDR2 SMNVEV (reference sequence). V lost 8 bases, J lost 0 bases, and 20 bases lay in between. The CDR3 sequence: CASEGAEKKDSGANVLTF. The CDR3 DNA reads TGTGCCAGCGAAGGGGCGGAAAAAAAGGACTCTGGGGCCAACGTCCTGACTTTC.

This clone was seen more than once but under ten times. The chain employs TRBV12-3 or TRBV12-4 and TRBJ1-2; D is unresolved. The CDR3 covers 13 residues. V was cut by 6 bases and J by 8 bases, with 16 bases left in between. CDR3 DNA: TGTGCCAGCAGAACGAACGGGCGCTCGGGCTACACCTTC. It is translated as CASRTNGRSGYTF.

The rearrangement joins TRBV15 to TRBJ2-7, with 7 positions matching TRBD1. This CDR3 region has 14 residues. With 7 bases clipped from V and 2 bases from J, the junction kept 8 bases outside the gene matches. Germline CDR1 reads LNHNV; CDR2 reads YYDKDF (reference sequence). The CDR3 DNA reads as TGTGCCACCAAACCGGACAGGCATGCCTACGAGCAGTACTTC. Translation gives CATKPDRHAYEQYF. Full variable domain (outside the CDR3, taken from reference TRBV15 and TRBJ2-7): DAMVIQNPRYQVTQFGKPVTLSCSQTLNHNVMYWYQQKSSQAPKLLFHYYDKDFNNEADTPDNFQSRRPNTSFCFLDIRSPGLGDTAMYLCATKPDRHAYEQYFGPGTRLTVT.

J is TRBJ2-7 and V is TRBV3-1 (or the pseudogene TRBV3-2); no reliable D call. CDR1 is LGHDT and CDR2 is YNNKEL in the germline V gene (reference sequence). The CDR3 has 16 residues. V gave up 1 base and J gave up 3 bases, with 16 bases separating them. This CDR3 is CASSQARSGIGYEQYF. The DNA for the CDR3 is TGTGCCAGCAGCCAAGCTCGATCGGGTATCGGCTACGAGCAGTACTTC.

This clone showed up just a few times. This chain links TRBV6-1 with TRBJ2-2; the match to TRBD2 covers 10 bases. From germline, CDR1 is MNHNS and CDR2 SASEGT. The trim removed 0 bases at V and 6 bases at J, leaving 1 base unmatched. This CDR3 has 15 residues. The CDR3 sequence: CASSEAAGGPGELFF. CDR3 bases: TGTGCCAGCAGTGAAGCAGCGGGGGGGCCCGGGGAGCTGTTTTTT.

CDR3 residues: CASSWGQPLNEKLFF. The CDR3 nucleotides read TGTGCCAGCAGCTGGGGACAGCCACTTAATGAAAAACTGTTTTTT. This chain joins TRBV14 and TRBJ1-4; 7 positions agree with TRBD1. J lost 4 bases, V lost 5 bases, and 7 bases had no gene match. Germline CDR1 reads SGHDN; CDR2 reads FVKESK. There are 15 residues in the CDR3.

The rearrangement links TRBV7-9 to TRBJ2-2; D ambiguous. Trimming removed 4 bases from V and 3 bases from J, with 6 bases in between. Germline-derived CDR1 and CDR2 are SEHNR and FQNEAQ (reference sequence). This CDR3 has 13 amino acids. The CDR3 protein is CASSSLYTGELFF. CDR3 DNA sequence: TGTGCCAGCAGCTCCCTTTACACCGGGGAGCTGTTTTTT.

The chain links TRBV5-8 to TRBJ1-1; 9 nucleotides line up with TRBD1. Germline V gene lookup returns CDR1 SGHTS and CDR2 YDEGEE. V trimming: 3 bases; J trimming: 4 bases; junction bases outside the gene matches: 7. The CDR3 length is 15 residues. CDR3 coding DNA: TGTGCCAGCAGCTCCCTTGACAGGGGGGGCACTGAAGCTTTCTTT. This translates into CASSSLDRGGTEAFF.

The chain has TRBV9 and TRBJ1-6; 9 bases map to TRBD1. The V gene end was trimmed by 5 bases and the J gene end by 8 bases; junction bases not matched to a gene: 2. Germline values: CDR1 SGDLS, CDR2 YYNGEE. This CDR3 contains 13 residues. CDR3 sequence: CASRGQGHSPLHF. The CDR3, as DNA: TGTGCCAGCAGGGGACAGGGACATTCACCCCTCCACTTT. The variable domain in full, with the rest retrieved from reference TRBV9 and TRBJ1-6, is DSGVTQTPKHLITATGQRVTLRCSPRSGDLSVYWYQQSLDQGLQFLIQYYNGEERAKGNILERFSAQQFPDLHSELNLSSLELGDSALYFCASRGQGHSPLHFGNGTRLTVT.

This clone appeared once. The chain joins TRBV2 to TRBJ2-1, with 9 bases lining up with TRBD1. This CDR3 region has 16 residues. Germline V gene data show CDR1 as SNHLY and CDR2 as FYNNEI. V lost 6 bases to trimming and J lost 4 bases; unmatched junction nucleotides: 10. CDR3 DNA: TGTGCCAGCAGGTCCTCCACAGGGGGCGCATACAATGAGCAGTTCTTC. Its protein product is CASRSSTGGAYNEQFF.

This rearrangement joins TRBV6-5 to TRBJ2-7; 10 positions agree with TRBD2. Germline values: CDR1 MNHEY, CDR2 SVGAGI. The V and J ends lost 2 bases and 5 bases, in that order; junction bases with no gene match: 3. This CDR3 has 14 residues. As DNA, the CDR3 is TGTGCCAGCAGTTACCGGGGACTAGCGAACGAGCAGTACTTC. It is translated as CASSYRGLANEQYF.

The rearrangement joins TRBV4-1 to TRBJ2-3; 8 bases line up with TRBD2. The germline V gene encodes CDR1 MGHRA and CDR2 YSYEKL. The CDR3 extends over 17 amino acids. With 1 base clipped from V and 1 base from J, the junction kept 7 bases outside the gene matches. In nucleotides, the CDR3 is TGCGCCAGCAGCCAAGCGGGAGCGGGAGATGGCACAGATACGCAGTATTTT. Translation gives CASSQAGAGDGTDTQYF.

The chain uses TRBV7-9 and TRBJ2-7, with D perhaps TRBD1 (6 bases). Trimming shortened V by 5 bases and J by 0 bases, and 11 bases separated the two germline ends. The CDR3 covers 14 residues. Germline CDR1 SEHNR, CDR2 FQNEAQ (reference sequence). Here the CDR3 DNA reads TGTGCCAGCAGCAAAATGACAGGCTCCTACGAGCAGTACTTC. It is translated as CASSKMTGSYEQYF.

This clone appeared once. The rearrangement joins TRBV5-1 to TRBJ2-5; no definite D call. The CDR3 length is 15 residues. The germline CDR1 and CDR2 sequences are SGHRS and YFSETQ. Trimming left V 0 bases short and J 2 bases short, with 11 bases between. The CDR3 DNA follows: TGCGCCAGCAGCTTGGCCGGGCTTCAGCAAGAGACCCAGTACTTC. This sequence encodes CASSLAGLQQETQYF.

This chain joins TRBV27 and TRBJ1-6; D not certain. Germline values: CDR1 MNHEY, CDR2 SMNVEV (reference sequence). This CDR3 is built from 14 residues. Trimming removed 7 bases from V and 9 bases from J, with 16 bases in between. The CDR3 nucleotides read TGTGCCAGCACACTAAAACCGGGCCTTTCACCCCTCCACTTT. As protein: CASTLKPGLSPLHF.

V is TRBV19 and J is TRBJ2-3, with D hard to call. Trimming stripped 3 bases from V and 0 bases from J, with 16 bases between. Germline CDR1 reads LNHDA; CDR2 reads SQIVND (reference sequence). The CDR3 runs 17 residues. The CDR3 loop is CASSMRLRGFSTDTQYF. In DNA form, the CDR3 reads TGTGCCAGTAGTATGAGACTTAGAGGATTTAGCACAGATACGCAGTATTTT. Combining the CDR3 with reference TRBV19 and TRBJ2-3 gives the whole variable domain DGGITQSPKYLFRKEGQNVTLSCEQNLNHDAMYWYRQDPGQGLRLIYYSQIVNDFQKGDIAEGYSVSREKKESFPLTVTSAQKNPTAFYLCASSMRLRGFSTDTQYFGPGTRLTVL.

This clone occurred a few times. The CDR3 spells CASSFQGELFF. CDR3 coding DNA: TGTGCCAGCAGCTTCCAGGGGGAGCTGTTTTTT. The chain combines TRBV5-6 with TRBJ2-2; no clear D. The germline V gene has CDR1 SGHDT and CDR2 YYEEEE. This CDR3 is 11 amino acids long. Trimming stripped 2 bases from V and 8 bases from J, with 4 bases between. The full variable domain, in which reference TRBV5-6 and TRBJ2-2 provide the parts outside the CDR3, is DAGVTQSPTHLIKTRGQQVTLRCSPKSGHDTVSWYQQALGQGPQFIFQYYEEEERQRGNFPDRFSGHQFPNYSSELNVNALLLGDSALYLCASSFQGELFFGEGSRLTVL.

The chain carries TRBV28 and TRBJ2-7; maybe TRBD1 (6 bases). Germline V gene lookup returns CDR1 MDHEN and CDR2 SYDVKM. V was clipped by 11 bases and J by 2 bases, with 13 bases between them. The CDR3 totals 12 residues. The chain's CDR3 is CAAGDGAYEQYF. CDR3 sequence (DNA): TGTGCCGCAGGGGACGGGGCCTACGAGCAGTACTTC.

The chain joins TRBV6-6 to TRBJ1-1, with 8 bases identical to TRBD1. This CDR3 is 14 amino acids long. In germline, CDR1 is MNHNY, CDR2 SVGAGI (reference sequence). Germline trimming cut 8 bases from V and 0 bases from J; bases unmatched to any gene: 5. The CDR3 loop is CASSGRGLNTEAFF. In DNA, the CDR3 is TGTGCCAGCTCGGGCAGGGGGCTGAACACTGAAGCTTTCTTT.

CDR3 residues: CASSSGLLASHTDTQYF. CDR3 sequence (DNA): TGCGCCAGCAGCTCGGGACTACTCGCCAGCCACACAGATACGCAGTATTTT. The V gene is TRBV5-1, the J gene TRBJ2-3; 7 bases fit TRBD2. Trimming took 3 bases from V and 2 from J; bases not matched to a gene: 12. Germline V gene lookup returns CDR1 SGHRS and CDR2 YFSETQ. The CDR3 runs 17 residues.

The chain combines TRBV9 with TRBJ2-1; D is unresolved. The V gene lost 4 bases and the J gene lost 7 bases, with 18 bases spanning the gap. The CDR3 length is 15 residues. CDR1 and CDR2 from the germline V gene are SGDLS and YYNGEE. Here the CDR3 reads CASSKPLLGENEQFF. In DNA, the CDR3 is TGTGCCAGCAGCAAACCTCTCCTCGGAGAAAATGAGCAGTTCTTC.

In its sample, this clone was seen a few times. CDR3 region: CASSLTDTPGDTQYF. CDR3 nucleotide sequence: TGTGCCAGCAGTTTAACGGACACCCCTGGGGATACGCAGTATTTT. The chain employs TRBV5-4 and TRBJ2-3, with TRBD1 as a possible D gene (5 bases). Trimming cost V 5 bases and J 6 bases, with 19 bases left between them. This CDR3 has 15 amino acids. Germline V gene data show CDR1 as SGHNT and CDR2 as YYREEE (reference sequence).

The V and J genes are TRBV7-3 and TRBJ2-3, with D perhaps given as TRBD1 or TRBD2 (6 bases each). Germline CDR1 is SGHTA and CDR2 is FQGTGA. The V end was cut by 5 bases, the J end by 9 bases, with 9 bases between. CDR3 length equals 11 residues. This CDR3 is CASSTGRTQYF. The CDR3 DNA follows: TGTGCCAGCAGCACAGGGAGGACGCAGTATTTT.